This TCR beta chain was obtained from a study of blood T cell repertoires in COVID-19. Study-wide background: Samples representing acute and convalescent COVID-19 were sourced from the United States, Italy and Spain.

The germline V gene encodes CDR1 MDHEN and CDR2 SYDVKM. The CDR3 is made up of 14 amino acids. Deletions cut 4 bases from V and 6 bases from J, with 12 bases between. Sequencing used immunoSEQ multiplex PCR; TCRdb keeps in-frame clones, though not all of them. The sample lists some 64,000 clones, roughly 75% seen once, with around 14% in the top ten. Sequencing input: peripheral blood. The V call is TRBV28, the J call TRBJ2-2; TRBD1 might be the D (5 bases). The TCR originated in a man in his sixties with COVID-19, enrolled during active disease. The CDR3 DNA reads as TGTGCCAGCAGTTCGCCGTTGGGGCCCGGGGAGCTGTTTTTT. Encoded protein: CASSSPLGPGELFF.